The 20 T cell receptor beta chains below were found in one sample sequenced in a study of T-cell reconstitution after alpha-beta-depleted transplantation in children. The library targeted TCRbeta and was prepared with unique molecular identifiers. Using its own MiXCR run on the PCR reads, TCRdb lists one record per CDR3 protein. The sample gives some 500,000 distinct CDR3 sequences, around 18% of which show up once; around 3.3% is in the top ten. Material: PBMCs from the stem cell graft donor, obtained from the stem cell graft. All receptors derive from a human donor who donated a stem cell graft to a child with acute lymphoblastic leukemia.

The CDR3 region is CSAANLGYTF. CDR3 in DNA: TGCAGTGCCGCCAACCTTGGCTACACCTTC. V gene TRBV20-1 combines with J gene TRBJ1-2; D is uncertain. V gave up 6 bases and J gave up 7 bases, with 9 bases separating them. The CDR3 contains 10 residues. Looked up from germline, CDR1 is DFQATT and CDR2 is SNEGSKA (reference sequence).

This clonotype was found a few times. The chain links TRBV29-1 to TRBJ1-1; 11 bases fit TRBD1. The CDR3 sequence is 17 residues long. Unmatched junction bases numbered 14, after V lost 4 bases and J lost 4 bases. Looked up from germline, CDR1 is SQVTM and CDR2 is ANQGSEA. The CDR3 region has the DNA TGCAGCGTTGGGGGGACAGGGGGATACCCCACGAGCACTGAAGCTTTCTTT. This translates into CSVGGTGGYPTSTEAFF.

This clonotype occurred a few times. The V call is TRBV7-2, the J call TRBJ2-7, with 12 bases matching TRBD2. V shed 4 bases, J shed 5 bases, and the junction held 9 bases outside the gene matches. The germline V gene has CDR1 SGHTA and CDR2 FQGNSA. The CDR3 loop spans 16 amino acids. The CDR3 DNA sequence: TGTGCCAGCAGCTCTAGCGGGAGGGCTCACTTAAACGAGCAGTACTTC. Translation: CASSSSGRAHLNEQYF. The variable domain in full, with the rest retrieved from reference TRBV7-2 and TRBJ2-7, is GAGVSQSPSNKVTEKGKDVELRCDPISGHTALYWYRQSLGQGLEFLIYFQGNSAPDKSGLPSDRFSAERTGGSVSTLTIQRTQQEDSAVYLCASSSSGRAHLNEQYFGPGTRLTVT.

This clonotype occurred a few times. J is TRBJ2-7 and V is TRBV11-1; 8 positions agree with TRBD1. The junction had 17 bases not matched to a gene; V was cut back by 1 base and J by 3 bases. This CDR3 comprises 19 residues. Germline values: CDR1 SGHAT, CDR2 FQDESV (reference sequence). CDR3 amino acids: CASSLDTGFLGQGLYEQYF. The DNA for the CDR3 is TGTGCCAGCAGCTTAGACACGGGTTTCCTTGGACAGGGCCTCTACGAGCAGTACTTC.

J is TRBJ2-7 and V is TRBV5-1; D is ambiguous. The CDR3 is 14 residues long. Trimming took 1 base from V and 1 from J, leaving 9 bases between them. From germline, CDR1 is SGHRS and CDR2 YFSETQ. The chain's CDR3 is CASSLSLRSYEQYF. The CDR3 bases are TGCGCCAGCAGCTTGAGTTTGCGGTCCTACGAGCAGTACTTC.

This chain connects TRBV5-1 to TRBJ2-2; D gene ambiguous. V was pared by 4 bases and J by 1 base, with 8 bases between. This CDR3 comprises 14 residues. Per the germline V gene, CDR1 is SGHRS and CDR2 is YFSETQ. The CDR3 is CASSATENTGELFF. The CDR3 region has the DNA TGCGCCAGCAGCGCAACAGAGAACACCGGGGAGCTGTTTTTT.

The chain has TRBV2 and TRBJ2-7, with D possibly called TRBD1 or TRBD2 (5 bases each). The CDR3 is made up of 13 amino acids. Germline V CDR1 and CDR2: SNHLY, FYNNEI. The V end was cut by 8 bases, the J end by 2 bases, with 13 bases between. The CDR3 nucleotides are TGTGCCAGCGTCCGGGGCCAAACCTACGAGCAGTACTTC. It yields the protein CASVRGQTYEQYF. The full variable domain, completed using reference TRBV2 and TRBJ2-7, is EPEVTQTPSHQVTQMGQEVILRCVPISNHLYFYWYRQILGQKVEFLVSFYNNEISEKSEIFDDQFSVERPDGSNFTLKIRSTKLEDSAMYFCASVRGQTYEQYFGPGTRLTVT.

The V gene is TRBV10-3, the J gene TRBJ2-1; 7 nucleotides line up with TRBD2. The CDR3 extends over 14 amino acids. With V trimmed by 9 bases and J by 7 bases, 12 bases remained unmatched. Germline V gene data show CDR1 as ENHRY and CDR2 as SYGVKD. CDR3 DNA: TGTGCCATTATGACCGTGGGGGGAGGGAATGAGCAGTTCTTC. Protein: CAIMTVGGGNEQFF.

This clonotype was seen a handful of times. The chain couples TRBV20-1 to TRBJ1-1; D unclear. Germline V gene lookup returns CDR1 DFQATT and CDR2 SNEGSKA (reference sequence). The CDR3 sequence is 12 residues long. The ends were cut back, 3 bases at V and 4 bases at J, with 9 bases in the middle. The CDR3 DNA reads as TGCAGTGCTAGGGAGGAAGGCACTGAAGCTTTCTTT. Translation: CSAREEGTEAFF.

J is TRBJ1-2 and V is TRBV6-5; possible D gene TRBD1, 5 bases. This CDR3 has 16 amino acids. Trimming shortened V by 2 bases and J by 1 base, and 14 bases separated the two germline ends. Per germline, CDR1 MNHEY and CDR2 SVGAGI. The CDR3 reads CASSYGAGTVNYGYTF. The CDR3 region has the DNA TGTGCCAGCAGTTACGGGGCAGGTACAGTTAACTATGGCTACACCTTC.

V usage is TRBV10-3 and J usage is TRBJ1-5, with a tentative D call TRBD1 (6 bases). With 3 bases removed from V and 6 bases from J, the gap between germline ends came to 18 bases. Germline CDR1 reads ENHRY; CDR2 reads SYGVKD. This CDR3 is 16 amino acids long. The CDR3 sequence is CAISDLDSRGGQPQHF. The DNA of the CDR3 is TGTGCCATCAGTGACTTGGACAGCAGAGGGGGTCAGCCCCAGCATTTT.

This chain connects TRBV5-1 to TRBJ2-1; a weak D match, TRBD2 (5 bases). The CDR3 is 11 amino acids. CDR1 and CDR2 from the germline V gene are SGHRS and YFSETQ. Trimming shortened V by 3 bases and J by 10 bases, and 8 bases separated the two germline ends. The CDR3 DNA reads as TGCGCCAGCAGCTGGTCGGGAGAGCAGTTCTTC. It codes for CASSWSGEQFF.

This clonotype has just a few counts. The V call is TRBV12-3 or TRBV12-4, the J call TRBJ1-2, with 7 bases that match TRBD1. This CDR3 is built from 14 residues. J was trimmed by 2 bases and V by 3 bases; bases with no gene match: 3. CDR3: CASSFEGANYGYTF. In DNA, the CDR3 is TGTGCCAGCAGTTTTGAGGGGGCAAACTATGGCTACACCTTC.

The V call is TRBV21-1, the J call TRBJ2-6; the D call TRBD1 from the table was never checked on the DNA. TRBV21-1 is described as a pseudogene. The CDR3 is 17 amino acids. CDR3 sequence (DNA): TGTGCCAACAGCAAACAACAGGGGTGGGCTGGGGCCAACGTCCTGACTTTC. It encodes CANSKQQGWAGANVLTF.

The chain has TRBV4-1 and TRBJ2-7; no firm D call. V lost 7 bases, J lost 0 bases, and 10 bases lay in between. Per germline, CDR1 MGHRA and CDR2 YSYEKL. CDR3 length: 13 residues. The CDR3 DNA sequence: TGCGCCAGCAAAGACATAAACTCCTACGAGCAGTACTTC. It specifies CASKDINSYEQYF.

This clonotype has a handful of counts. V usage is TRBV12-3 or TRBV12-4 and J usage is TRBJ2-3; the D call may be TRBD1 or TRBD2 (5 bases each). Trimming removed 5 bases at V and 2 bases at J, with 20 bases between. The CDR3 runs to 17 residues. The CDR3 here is CASSQTPEAGNTDTQYF. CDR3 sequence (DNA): TGTGCCAGCAGTCAGACTCCGGAGGCAGGGAACACAGATACGCAGTATTTT.

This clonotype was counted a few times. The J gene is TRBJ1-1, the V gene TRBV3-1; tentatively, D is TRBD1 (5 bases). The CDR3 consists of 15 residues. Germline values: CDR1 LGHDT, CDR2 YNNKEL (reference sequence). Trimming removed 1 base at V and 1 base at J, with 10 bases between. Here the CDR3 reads CASSQAGRGNTEAFF. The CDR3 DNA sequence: TGTGCCAGCAGCCAAGCGGGACGGGGGAACACTGAAGCTTTCTTT.

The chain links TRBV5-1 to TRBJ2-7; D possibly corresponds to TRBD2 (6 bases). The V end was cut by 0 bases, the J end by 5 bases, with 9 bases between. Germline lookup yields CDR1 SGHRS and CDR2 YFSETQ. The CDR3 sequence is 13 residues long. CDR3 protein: CASSLDGGNEQYF. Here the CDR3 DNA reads TGCGCCAGCAGCTTGGACGGGGGTAACGAGCAGTACTTC.

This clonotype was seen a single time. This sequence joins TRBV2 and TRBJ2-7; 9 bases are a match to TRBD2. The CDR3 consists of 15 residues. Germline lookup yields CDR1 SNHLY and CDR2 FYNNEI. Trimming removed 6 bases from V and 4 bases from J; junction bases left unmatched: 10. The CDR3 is CASRHTGTSIYEQYF. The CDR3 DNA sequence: TGTGCCAGCAGACACACCGGGACTAGCATTTACGAGCAGTACTTC.

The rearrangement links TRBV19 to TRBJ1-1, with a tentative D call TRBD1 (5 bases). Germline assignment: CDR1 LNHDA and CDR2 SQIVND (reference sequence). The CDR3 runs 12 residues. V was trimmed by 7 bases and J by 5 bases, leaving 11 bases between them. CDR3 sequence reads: CASIQGRTEAFF. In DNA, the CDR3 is TGTGCCAGTATCCAGGGACGGACTGAAGCTTTCTTT. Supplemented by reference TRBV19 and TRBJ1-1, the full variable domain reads DGGITQSPKYLFRKEGQNVTLSCEQNLNHDAMYWYRQDPGQGLRLIYYSQIVNDFQKGDIAEGYSVSREKKESFPLTVTSAQKNPTAFYLCASIQGRTEAFFGQGTRLTVV.